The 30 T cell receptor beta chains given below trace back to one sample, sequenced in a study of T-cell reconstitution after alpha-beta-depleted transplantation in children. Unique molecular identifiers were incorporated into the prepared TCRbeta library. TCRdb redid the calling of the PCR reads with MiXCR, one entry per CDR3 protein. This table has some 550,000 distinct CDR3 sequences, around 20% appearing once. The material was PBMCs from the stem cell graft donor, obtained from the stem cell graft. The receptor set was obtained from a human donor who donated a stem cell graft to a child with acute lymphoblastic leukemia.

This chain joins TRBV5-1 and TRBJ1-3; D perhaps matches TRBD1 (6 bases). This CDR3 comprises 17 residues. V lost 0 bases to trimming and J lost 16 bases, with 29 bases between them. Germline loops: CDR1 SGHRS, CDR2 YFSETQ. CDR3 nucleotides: TGCGCCAGCAGCTTGGGGATGGGGGCCTATCGAGCAGATCTAATGTATTTT. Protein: CASSLGMGAYRADLMYF.

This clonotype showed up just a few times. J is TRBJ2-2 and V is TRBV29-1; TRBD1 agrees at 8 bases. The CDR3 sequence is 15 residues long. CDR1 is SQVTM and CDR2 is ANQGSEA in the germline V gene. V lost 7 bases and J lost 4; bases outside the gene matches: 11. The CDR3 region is CSGGSDRAPTGELFF. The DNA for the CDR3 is TGCAGCGGAGGGTCGGACAGGGCTCCCACCGGGGAGCTGTTTTTT.

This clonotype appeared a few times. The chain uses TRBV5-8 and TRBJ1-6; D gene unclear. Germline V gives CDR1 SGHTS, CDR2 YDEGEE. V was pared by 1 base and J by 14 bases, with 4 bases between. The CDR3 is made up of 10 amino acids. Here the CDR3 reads CASSLLTLHF. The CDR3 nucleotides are TGTGCCAGCAGCTTGCTAACCCTCCACTTT.

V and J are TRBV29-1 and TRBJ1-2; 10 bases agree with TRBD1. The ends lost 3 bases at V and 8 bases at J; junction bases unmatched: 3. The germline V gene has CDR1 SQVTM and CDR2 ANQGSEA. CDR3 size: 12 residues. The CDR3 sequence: CSVEDRGFGYTF. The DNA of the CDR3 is TGCAGCGTTGAGGACAGGGGGTTCGGCTACACCTTC.

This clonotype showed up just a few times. CDR3: CSVVKGTAGNTIYF. The DNA of the CDR3 is TGCAGCGTTGTAAAGGGGACTGCTGGAAACACCATATATTTT. The rearrangement uses TRBV29-1 and TRBJ1-3, with D perhaps matching TRBD1 (5 bases). The CDR3 sequence is 14 residues long. Trimming removed 4 bases from V and 2 bases from J, with 12 bases in between. Germline assignment: CDR1 SQVTM and CDR2 ANQGSEA. Drawing the rest from reference TRBV29-1 and TRBJ1-3, the complete variable domain is SAVISQKPSRDICQRGTSLTIQCQVDSQVTMMFWYRQQPGQSLTLIATANQGSEATYESGFVIDKFPISRPNLTFSTLTVSNMSPEDSSIYLCSVVKGTAGNTIYFGEGSWLTVV.

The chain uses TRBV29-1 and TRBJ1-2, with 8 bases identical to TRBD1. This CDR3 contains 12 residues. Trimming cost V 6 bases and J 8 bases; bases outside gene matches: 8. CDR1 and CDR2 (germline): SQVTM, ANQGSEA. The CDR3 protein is CSVGLTGEGYTF. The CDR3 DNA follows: TGCAGCGTGGGATTGACAGGGGAAGGCTACACCTTC. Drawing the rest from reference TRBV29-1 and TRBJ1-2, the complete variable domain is SAVISQKPSRDICQRGTSLTIQCQVDSQVTMMFWYRQQPGQSLTLIATANQGSEATYESGFVIDKFPISRPNLTFSTLTVSNMSPEDSSIYLCSVGLTGEGYTFGSGTRLTVV.

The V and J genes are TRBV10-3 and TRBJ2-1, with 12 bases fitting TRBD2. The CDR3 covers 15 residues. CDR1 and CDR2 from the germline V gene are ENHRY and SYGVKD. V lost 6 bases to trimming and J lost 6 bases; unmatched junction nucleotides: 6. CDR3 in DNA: TGTGCCATCAGAAGACTAGCGGGAGAGGGCAATGAGCAGTTCTTC. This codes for CAIRRLAGEGNEQFF.

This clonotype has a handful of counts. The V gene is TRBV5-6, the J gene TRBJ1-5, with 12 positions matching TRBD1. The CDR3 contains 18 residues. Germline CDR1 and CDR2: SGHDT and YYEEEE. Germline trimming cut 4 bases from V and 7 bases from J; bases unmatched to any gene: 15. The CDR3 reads CASSRFRDRGRDSQPQHF. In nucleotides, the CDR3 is TGTGCCAGCAGCCGATTCCGGGACAGGGGGCGTGATAGCCAGCCCCAGCATTTT. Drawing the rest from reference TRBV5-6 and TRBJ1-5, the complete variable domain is DAGVTQSPTHLIKTRGQQVTLRCSPKSGHDTVSWYQQALGQGPQFIFQYYEEEERQRGNFPDRFSGHQFPNYSSELNVNALLLGDSALYLCASSRFRDRGRDSQPQHFGDGTRLSIL.

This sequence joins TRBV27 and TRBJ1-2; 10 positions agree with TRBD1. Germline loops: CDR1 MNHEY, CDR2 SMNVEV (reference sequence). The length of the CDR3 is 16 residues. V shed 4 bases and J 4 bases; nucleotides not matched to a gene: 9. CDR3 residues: CASSSLETGGIYGYTF. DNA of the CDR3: TGTGCCAGCAGTTCTCTGGAGACAGGGGGCATCTATGGCTACACCTTC.

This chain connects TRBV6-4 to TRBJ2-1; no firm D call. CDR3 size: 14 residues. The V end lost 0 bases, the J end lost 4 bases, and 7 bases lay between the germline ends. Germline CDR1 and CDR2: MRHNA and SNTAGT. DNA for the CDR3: TGTGCCAGCAGTGACTCGAAGGATTACAATGAGCAGTTCTTC. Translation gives CASSDSKDYNEQFF.

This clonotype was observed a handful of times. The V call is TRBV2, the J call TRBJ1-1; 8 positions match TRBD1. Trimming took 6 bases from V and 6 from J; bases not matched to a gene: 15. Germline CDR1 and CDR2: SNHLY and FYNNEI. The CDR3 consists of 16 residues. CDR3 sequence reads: CASRNKGQASLSEAFF. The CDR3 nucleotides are TGTGCCAGCAGGAACAAGGGACAGGCCTCACTGTCTGAAGCTTTCTTT.

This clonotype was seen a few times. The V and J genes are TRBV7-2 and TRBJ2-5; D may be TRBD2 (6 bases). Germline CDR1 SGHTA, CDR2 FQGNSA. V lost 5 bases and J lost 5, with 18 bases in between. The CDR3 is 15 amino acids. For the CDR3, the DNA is TGTGCCAGCAGCCCCTACTGGGGGGAGTTGGAGACCCAGTACTTC. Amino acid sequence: CASSPYWGELETQYF.

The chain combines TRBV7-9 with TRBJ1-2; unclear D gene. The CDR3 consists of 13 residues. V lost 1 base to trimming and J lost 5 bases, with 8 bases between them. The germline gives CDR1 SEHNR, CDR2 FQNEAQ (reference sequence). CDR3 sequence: CASSLGGLYGYTF. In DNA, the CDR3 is TGTGCCAGCAGCTTAGGAGGCCTTTATGGCTACACCTTC.

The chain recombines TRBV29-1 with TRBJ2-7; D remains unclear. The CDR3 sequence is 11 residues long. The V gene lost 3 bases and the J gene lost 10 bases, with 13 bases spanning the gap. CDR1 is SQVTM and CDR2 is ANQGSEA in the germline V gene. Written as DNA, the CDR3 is TGCAGCGTTGACGGGTCGGATCATCAGTACTTC. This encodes CSVDGSDHQYF.

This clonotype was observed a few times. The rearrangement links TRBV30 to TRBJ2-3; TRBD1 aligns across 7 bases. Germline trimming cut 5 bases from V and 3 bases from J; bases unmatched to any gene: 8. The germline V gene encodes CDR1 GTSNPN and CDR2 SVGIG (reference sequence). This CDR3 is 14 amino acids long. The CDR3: CAWEWARGTDTQYF. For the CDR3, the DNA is TGTGCCTGGGAGTGGGCCAGGGGGACAGATACGCAGTATTTT.

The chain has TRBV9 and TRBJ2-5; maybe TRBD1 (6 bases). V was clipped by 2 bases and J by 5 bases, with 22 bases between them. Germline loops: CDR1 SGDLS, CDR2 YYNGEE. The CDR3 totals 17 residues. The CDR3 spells CASSVGALLPVRETQYF. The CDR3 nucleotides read TGTGCCAGCAGCGTGGGGGCCCTATTACCGGTGCGGGAGACCCAGTACTTC.

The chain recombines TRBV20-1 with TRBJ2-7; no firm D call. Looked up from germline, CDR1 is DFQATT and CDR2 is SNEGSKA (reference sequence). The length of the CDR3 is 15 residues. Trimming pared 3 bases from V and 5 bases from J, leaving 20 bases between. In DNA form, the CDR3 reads TGCAGTGCTAGCCTAACATCCCCCCTTCCCCACGAGCAGTACTTC. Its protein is CSASLTSPLPHEQYF.

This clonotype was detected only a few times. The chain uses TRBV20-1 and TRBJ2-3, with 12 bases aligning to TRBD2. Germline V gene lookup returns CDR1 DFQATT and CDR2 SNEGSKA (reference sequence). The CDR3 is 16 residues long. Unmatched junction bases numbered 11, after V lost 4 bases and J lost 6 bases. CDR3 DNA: TGCAGTGCTACCCTGCTAGCGGGAGGGCCGGGGGATACGCAGTATTTT. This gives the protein CSATLLAGGPGDTQYF.

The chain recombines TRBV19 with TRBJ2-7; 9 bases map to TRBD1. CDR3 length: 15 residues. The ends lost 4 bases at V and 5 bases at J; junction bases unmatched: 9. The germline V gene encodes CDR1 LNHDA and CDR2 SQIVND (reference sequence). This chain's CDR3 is CASSTRDRVGDEQYF. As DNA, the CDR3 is TGTGCCAGTAGTACCCGGGACAGGGTAGGAGACGAGCAGTACTTC.

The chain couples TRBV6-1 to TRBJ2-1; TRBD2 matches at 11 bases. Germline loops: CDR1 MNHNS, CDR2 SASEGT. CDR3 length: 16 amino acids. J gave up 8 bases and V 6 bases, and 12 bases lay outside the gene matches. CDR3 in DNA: TGTGCCAGCAGCGAAATTAGCGGGAGGGCCTTGGATGAGCAGTTCTTC. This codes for CASSEISGRALDEQFF.

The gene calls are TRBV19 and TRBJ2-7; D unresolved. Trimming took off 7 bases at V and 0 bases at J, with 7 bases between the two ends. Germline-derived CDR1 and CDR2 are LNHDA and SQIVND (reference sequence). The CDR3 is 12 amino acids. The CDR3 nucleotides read TGTGCCAGTACATCAGTCTCCTACGAGCAGTACTTC. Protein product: CASTSVSYEQYF.

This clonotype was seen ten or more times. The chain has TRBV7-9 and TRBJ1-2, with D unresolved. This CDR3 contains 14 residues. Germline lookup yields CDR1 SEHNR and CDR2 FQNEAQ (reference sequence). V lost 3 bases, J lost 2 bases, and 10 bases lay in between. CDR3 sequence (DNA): TGTGCCAGCAGCTTGGCCGGGCTGAACTATGGCTACACCTTC. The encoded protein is CASSLAGLNYGYTF.

In DNA, the CDR3 is TGCGCCAGCAGCTGGGCAACAGGGGCCCACCTGAAGCACCCAATACAGTTCTTC. Translating gives CASSWATGAHLKHPIQFF. This chain connects TRBV5-1 to TRBJ2-1, with 7 nucleotides matching TRBD1. The germline CDR1 and CDR2 sequences are SGHRS and YFSETQ. This CDR3 has 18 residues. The V segment lost 3 bases and the J segment 13 bases; nucleotides outside the gene matches: 25.

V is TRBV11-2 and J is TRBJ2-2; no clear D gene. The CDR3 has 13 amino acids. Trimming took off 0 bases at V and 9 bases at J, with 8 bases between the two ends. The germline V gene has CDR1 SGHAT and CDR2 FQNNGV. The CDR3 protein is CASSLDRARELFF. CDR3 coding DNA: TGTGCCAGCAGCTTAGATCGGGCTCGGGAGCTGTTTTTT.

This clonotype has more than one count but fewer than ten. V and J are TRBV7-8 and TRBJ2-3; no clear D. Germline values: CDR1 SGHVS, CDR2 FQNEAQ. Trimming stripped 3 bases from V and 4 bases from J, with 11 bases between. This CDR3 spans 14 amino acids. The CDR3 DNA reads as TGTGCCAGCAGCTTTTCGGGCGGCGCAGATACGCAGTATTTT. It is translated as CASSFSGGADTQYF.

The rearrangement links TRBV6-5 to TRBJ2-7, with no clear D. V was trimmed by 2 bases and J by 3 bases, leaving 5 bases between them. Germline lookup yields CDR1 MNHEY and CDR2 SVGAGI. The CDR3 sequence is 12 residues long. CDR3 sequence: CASSYNDYEQYF. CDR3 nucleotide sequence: TGTGCCAGCAGTTACAACGACTACGAGCAGTACTTC.

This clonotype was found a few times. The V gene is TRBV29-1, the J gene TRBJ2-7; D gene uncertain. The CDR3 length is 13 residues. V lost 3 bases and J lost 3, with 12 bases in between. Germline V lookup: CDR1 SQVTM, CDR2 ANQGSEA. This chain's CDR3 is CSVDIAGSYEQYF. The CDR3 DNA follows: TGCAGCGTTGATATCGCAGGAAGCTACGAGCAGTACTTC.

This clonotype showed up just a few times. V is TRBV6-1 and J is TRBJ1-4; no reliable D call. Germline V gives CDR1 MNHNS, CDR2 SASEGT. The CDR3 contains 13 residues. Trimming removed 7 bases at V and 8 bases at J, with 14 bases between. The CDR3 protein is CASTAAPSEKLFF. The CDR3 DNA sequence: TGTGCCAGCACTGCTGCCCCCTCGGAAAAACTGTTTTTT.

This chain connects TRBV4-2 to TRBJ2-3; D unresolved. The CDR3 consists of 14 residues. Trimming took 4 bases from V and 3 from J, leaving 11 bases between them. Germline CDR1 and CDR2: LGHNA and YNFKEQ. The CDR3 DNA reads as TGTGCCAGCAGCCCGGAGAGGTGGACAGATACGCAGTATTTT. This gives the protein CASSPERWTDTQYF.

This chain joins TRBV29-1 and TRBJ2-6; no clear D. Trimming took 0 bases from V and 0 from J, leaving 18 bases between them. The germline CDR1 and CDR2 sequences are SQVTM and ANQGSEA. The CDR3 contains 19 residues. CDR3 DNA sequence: TGCAGCGTTGAAGATTTTAAAGGCCCAGTCGGCTCTGGGGCCAACGTCCTGACTTTC. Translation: CSVEDFKGPVGSGANVLTF.